The source of this T cell receptor beta chain is a study of Ad26.COV2.S vaccination and SARS-CoV-2 variants. Across the study: Among those in the COV1001 Ad26.COV2.S trial arm was the donor.

Treatment indicated: about 20 received Ad26.COV2.S at low or high dose, single or two shots; about 5 received placebo; per-sample allocation not given. It was on day 63 after the first vaccine or placebo injection that samples were taken. SARS-CoV-2 spike from the Wuhan strain was encoded by the vaccine, an Ad26 vector. The protocol was immunoSEQ multiplex PCR, while the TCRdb copy is restricted to in-frame clones and leaves out a portion. In the table there are roughly 500,000 clones, approximately 88% of which are singletons. The CDR3 runs 16 residues. Germline CDR1 is SGDLS and CDR2 is YYNGEE. V was cut by 0 bases and J by 0 bases, with 10 bases left in between.

This chain links TRBV9 with TRBJ1-3; D is ambiguous. The TCR originated in a person aged 18-65 years who received the Ad26.COV2.S COVID-19 vaccine or a placebo. The sample here was peripheral blood, taken in a trial of Ad26.COV2.S vaccine versus placebo. In DNA, the CDR3 is TGTGCCAGCAGCGTAGAGGTCGGACCCTCTGGAAACACCATATATTTT. This codes for CASSVEVGPSGNTIYF.